This T cell receptor beta chain derives from a study of graft-versus-host responses after intestinal transplantation. Study context: Anti-thymocyte globulin induction preceded 2 to 4 years of tacrolimus and steroid maintenance in all recipients. Study-wide findings and caveats: Some GvH clones appeared in ileal mucosa or blood before recipient bone marrow.

For this clone: Its antigen is undetermined.

V shed 4 bases and J shed 10 bases, with 11 bases lying between them. The CDR3 spans 12 residues. CDR1 and CDR2 (germline): KGHSH, LQKENI. Libraries were prepared by immunoSEQ multiplex PCR; TCRdb keeps only in-frame clonotypes and omits some of them. The sample has 95,000 or so clones; around nine tenths are singletons. Sequencing was performed on PBMCs, taken 450 to 480 days after intestinal transplant. The rearrangement links TRBV18 to TRBJ2-1; D perhaps matches TRBD1 (6 bases). The receptor was derived from a human patient who received an intestinal transplant, so some T cells may come from the graft donor. CDR3 in DNA: TGTGCCAGCTCACAAACAGGGATAGAGCAGTTCTTC. Amino acid sequence: CASSQTGIEQFF.